Below, 22 T cell receptor beta chains from the same sample are listed, as sequenced in a study of cytomegalovirus exposure and HLA in healthy donors. The repertoire was sequenced with immunoSEQ multiplex PCR; TCRdb's copy has only in-frame clones and lacks some. The sample shows about 360,000 clones, roughly 88% of them seen only once. Source material: PBMCs. These receptors were obtained from a woman in her late teens or twenties in good health and CMV-seronegative.

The rearrangement uses TRBV28 and TRBJ2-7; 7 bases match TRBD2. Germline CDR1 and CDR2: MDHEN and SYDVKM. CDR3 length equals 16 residues. V lost 5 bases, J lost 0 bases, and 10 bases stayed unmatched. The chain's CDR3 is CASSPRGVLSSYEQYF. CDR3 nucleotide sequence: TGTGCCAGCAGTCCCCGGGGGGTTTTAAGCTCCTACGAGCAGTACTTC. The full variable domain, rest sourced from reference TRBV28 and TRBJ2-7, is DVKVTQSSRYLVKRTGEKVFLECVQDMDHENMFWYRQDPGLGLRLIYFSYDVKMKEKGDIPEGYSVSREKKERFSLILESASTNQTSMYLCASSPRGVLSSYEQYFGPGTRLTVT.

The gene calls are TRBV2 and TRBJ2-3; TRBD2 aligns across 14 bases. The CDR3 has 16 amino acids. Trimming removed 6 bases from V and 5 bases from J; junction bases left unmatched: 7. Germline V lookup: CDR1 SNHLY, CDR2 FYNNEI. The CDR3 is CASRGTSGGWVDTQYF. CDR3 DNA sequence: TGTGCCAGCAGAGGGACTAGCGGGGGCTGGGTAGATACGCAGTATTTT.

V is TRBV29-1 and J is TRBJ2-7; the D gene is possibly TRBD2 (6 bases). The CDR3 totals 14 residues. V was cut by 5 bases and J by 7 bases, with 21 bases left in between. The germline gives CDR1 SQVTM, CDR2 ANQGSEA. The CDR3 DNA reads as TGCAGCGTTTGGTCCCGACAATTAGGGAGGGAGCAGTACTTC. Translating it yields CSVWSRQLGREQYF.

The genes are TRBV2 and TRBJ1-6; 9 bases fit TRBD1. V lost 5 bases, J lost 0 bases, and 5 bases stayed unmatched. CDR1 and CDR2 from the germline V gene are SNHLY and FYNNEI. The CDR3 consists of 17 residues. The CDR3 bases are TGTGCCAGCAGTCTGGGACAGGGCTTCTCCTATAATTCACCCCTCCACTTT. It codes for CASSLGQGFSYNSPLHF.

The J gene is TRBJ1-6, the V gene TRBV4-2; D remains unclear. V shed 0 bases and J shed 7 bases, with 19 bases lying between them. The CDR3 runs to 18 residues. Germline loops: CDR1 LGHNA, CDR2 YNFKEQ. CDR3 sequence reads: CASSQEVELTPRNSPLHF. CDR3 sequence (DNA): TGTGCCAGCAGCCAAGAAGTCGAATTAACTCCGCGGAATTCACCCCTCCACTTT.

This chain uses TRBV7-8 with TRBJ1-3; the match to TRBD1 covers 7 bases. V dropped 0 bases and J dropped 1; count of bases not matched to a gene: 6. This CDR3 is built from 17 residues. CDR1 SGHVS and CDR2 FQNEAQ come from the germline V gene. The CDR3 region has the DNA TGTGCCAGCAGCTTAGCATTCACAGGGGCATCTGGAAACACCATATATTTT. Translated, it gives CASSLAFTGASGNTIYF.

This sequence joins TRBV19 and TRBJ1-1; D might be TRBD1 (6 bases). The CDR3 has 16 amino acids. Germline V CDR1 and CDR2: LNHDA, SQIVND (reference sequence). Trimming took 7 bases from V and 11 from J, leaving 29 bases between them. As DNA, the CDR3 is TGTGCCAGTATCCCGACGGATGGACAGTTCTCGCTTGGGGCTTTCTTT. Protein product: CASIPTDGQFSLGAFF.

The V gene is TRBV27, the J gene TRBJ1-1; 9 bases are shared with TRBD1. J was trimmed by 0 bases and V by 3 bases; bases with no gene match: 5. The CDR3 runs to 16 residues. The V gene's germline CDR1 is MNHEY and CDR2 SMNVEV (reference sequence). CDR3 in amino acids: CASSFLRQGVNTEAFF. DNA of the CDR3: TGTGCCAGCAGTTTCCTCAGACAGGGGGTGAACACTGAAGCTTTCTTT.

The genes are TRBV9 and TRBJ2-1; TRBD1 agrees at 8 bases. CDR3 size: 16 residues. The V and J ends lost 0 bases and 6 bases, in that order; junction bases with no gene match: 8. The germline gives CDR1 SGDLS, CDR2 YYNGEE. CDR3 nucleotide sequence: TGTGCCAGCAGCGTAGAAGTGGACAGGGAATTCAATGAGCAGTTCTTC. Its protein product is CASSVEVDREFNEQFF.

The J gene is TRBJ2-1, the V gene TRBV4-2, with a tentative D call TRBD1 (7 bases). CDR3 size: 15 residues. Trimming took 5 bases from V and 6 from J, leaving 17 bases between them. Germline lookup yields CDR1 LGHNA and CDR2 YNFKEQ. CDR3 in amino acids: CASSLQGVGGNEQFF. In DNA, the CDR3 is TGTGCCAGCAGCTTGCAGGGGGTCGGGGGCAATGAGCAGTTCTTC.

The rearrangement joins TRBV18 to TRBJ2-1; TRBD2 matches 9 bases. Germline CDR1 is KGHSH and CDR2 is LQKENI. V shed 3 bases, J shed 8 bases, and the junction held 2 bases outside the gene matches. The CDR3 extends over 13 amino acids. CDR3 residues: CASSPGTSYEQFF. CDR3 DNA: TGTGCCAGCTCACCGGGGACTAGCTATGAGCAGTTCTTC.

The chain couples TRBV9 to TRBJ2-6; a possible D gene is TRBD2 (5 bases). Germline loops: CDR1 SGDLS, CDR2 YYNGEE. The ends were cut back, 0 bases at V and 4 bases at J, with 5 bases in the middle. The CDR3 consists of 14 residues. The chain's CDR3 is CASSVGGGANVLTF. DNA for the CDR3: TGTGCCAGCAGCGTAGGAGGGGGGGCCAACGTCCTGACTTTC.

The V and J genes are TRBV15 and TRBJ2-7, with a tentative D call TRBD2 (5 bases). Looked up from germline, CDR1 is LNHNV and CDR2 is YYDKDF (reference sequence). V lost 1 base, J lost 2 bases, and 9 bases lay in between. The CDR3 length is 14 residues. The CDR3: CATSRGTATYEQYF. CDR3 nucleotides: TGTGCCACCAGCAGAGGGACTGCTACCTACGAGCAGTACTTC.

This sequence joins TRBV2 and TRBJ1-1, with D unclear. The CDR3 consists of 13 residues. Germline CDR1 is SNHLY and CDR2 is FYNNEI. The germline V and J ends were trimmed by 5 bases and 3 bases, with 10 bases remaining between them. This CDR3 reads CASSRYRYTEAFF. The CDR3 nucleotides read TGTGCCAGCAGTAGATACCGGTACACTGAAGCTTTCTTT.

Regarding this clone: In the same sample, other DNA sequences code for this CDR3. The rearrangement uses TRBV27 and TRBJ2-1; 8 bases fit TRBD2. The CDR3 covers 16 residues. Trimming removed 1 base from V and 2 bases from J; junction bases left unmatched: 4. Germline V gives CDR1 MNHEY, CDR2 SMNVEV (reference sequence). As DNA, the CDR3 is TGTGCCAGCAGTTTATTGGCGGGAGGCCCCTACAATGAGCAGTTCTTC. The encoded protein is CASSLLAGGPYNEQFF.

The V and J genes are TRBV2 and TRBJ2-3, with D maybe TRBD1 (6 bases). With 3 bases removed from V and 0 bases from J, the gap between germline ends came to 16 bases. The V gene's germline CDR1 is SNHLY and CDR2 FYNNEI. The CDR3 has 17 amino acids. The CDR3 sequence is CASSDAGAGVSTDTQYF. The CDR3 bases are TGTGCCAGCAGTGATGCTGGGGCAGGGGTGAGCACAGATACGCAGTATTTT. The entire variable domain, with the rest obtained from reference TRBV2 and TRBJ2-3, is as follows: EPEVTQTPSHQVTQMGQEVILRCVPISNHLYFYWYRQILGQKVEFLVSFYNNEISEKSEIFDDQFSVERPDGSNFTLKIRSTKLEDSAMYFCASSDAGAGVSTDTQYFGPGTRLTVL.

In this sample, this clone turned up a few times. The chain combines TRBV11-3 with TRBJ2-7; 7 positions agree with TRBD1. Germline CDR1 is SGHNT and CDR2 is YENEEA. V trimming: 5 bases; J trimming: 1 base; junction bases outside the gene matches: 2. This CDR3 comprises 13 residues. The CDR3 spells CASSQGESYEQYF. Here the CDR3 DNA reads TGTGCCAGCAGCCAGGGGGAGTCCTACGAGCAGTACTTC.

This clone has only a few counts. J is TRBJ2-1 and V is TRBV14, with 8 bases lining up with TRBD2. This CDR3 comprises 16 residues. Germline V lookup: CDR1 SGHDN, CDR2 FVKESK. The V segment lost 4 bases and the J segment 4 bases; nucleotides outside the gene matches: 9. The CDR3 region is CASSLRERGLYNEQFF. CDR3 bases: TGTGCCAGCAGCCTAAGAGAGCGGGGGCTGTACAATGAGCAGTTCTTC.

To note about this clone: Other DNA sequences in this specimen translate into the identical CDR3. This chain joins TRBV6-1 and TRBJ2-2, with 10 bases that match TRBD1. The germline V gene has CDR1 MNHNS and CDR2 SASEGT. The CDR3 runs to 14 residues. V was pared by 3 bases and J by 6 bases, with 1 base of the junction left unmatched. The DNA for the CDR3 is TGTGCCAGCAGTGAGGGGACAGGGGCCGGGGAGCTGTTTTTT. Its translation: CASSEGTGAGELFF.

The chain joins TRBV25-1 to TRBJ2-1, with 9 bases matching TRBD2. This CDR3 spans 15 amino acids. V dropped 3 bases and J dropped 5; count of bases not matched to a gene: 5. Germline assignment: CDR1 MGHDK and CDR2 SYGVNS. The CDR3 coding sequence is TGTGCCAGCAGTGATCCGACTAGCGGTGACAATGAGCAGTTCTTC. This encodes CASSDPTSGDNEQFF.

This chain joins TRBV4-1 and TRBJ2-1; no reliable D call. This CDR3 is built from 15 residues. Trimming removed 6 bases at V and 0 bases at J, with 12 bases between. CDR1 MGHRA and CDR2 YSYEKL come from the germline V gene. In DNA form, the CDR3 reads TGCGCCAGCAGTCTATCCCCGAGCTCCTACAATGAGCAGTTCTTC. It is translated as CASSLSPSSYNEQFF.

This chain uses TRBV28 with TRBJ2-1, with TRBD2 identical over 8 bases. Germline V gene data show CDR1 as MDHEN and CDR2 as SYDVKM. Trimming cost V 2 bases and J 6 bases; bases outside gene matches: 12. The CDR3 sequence is 17 residues long. This chain's CDR3 is CASSLRSGGRPSNEQFF. The CDR3 DNA reads TGTGCCAGCAGTTTAAGGTCTGGCGGGAGGCCTAGCAATGAGCAGTTCTTC.